This paragraph reports one T cell receptor beta chain. Other DNA sequences in this specimen translate into the identical CDR3. This record belongs to a study of control samples from healthy donors and cancer patients. V lost 1 base and J lost 7, with 5 bases in between. Per the germline V gene, CDR1 is LGHDT and CDR2 is YNNKEL (reference sequence). CDR3 length: 11 residues. Assay used: immunoSEQ multiplex PCR; TCRdb lists only in-frame clones, some missing. The sample lists 130,000 or so clones; about 89% were seen once. The rearrangement joins TRBV3-1 (or the pseudogene TRBV3-2) to TRBJ2-7; D is unresolved. The TCR sequence derives from a man aged 18 to 30 in good health. Sequenced input: blood. This CDR3 reads CASSQAREQYF. CDR3 bases: TGTGCCAGCAGCCAAGCGCGGGAGCAGTACTTC.